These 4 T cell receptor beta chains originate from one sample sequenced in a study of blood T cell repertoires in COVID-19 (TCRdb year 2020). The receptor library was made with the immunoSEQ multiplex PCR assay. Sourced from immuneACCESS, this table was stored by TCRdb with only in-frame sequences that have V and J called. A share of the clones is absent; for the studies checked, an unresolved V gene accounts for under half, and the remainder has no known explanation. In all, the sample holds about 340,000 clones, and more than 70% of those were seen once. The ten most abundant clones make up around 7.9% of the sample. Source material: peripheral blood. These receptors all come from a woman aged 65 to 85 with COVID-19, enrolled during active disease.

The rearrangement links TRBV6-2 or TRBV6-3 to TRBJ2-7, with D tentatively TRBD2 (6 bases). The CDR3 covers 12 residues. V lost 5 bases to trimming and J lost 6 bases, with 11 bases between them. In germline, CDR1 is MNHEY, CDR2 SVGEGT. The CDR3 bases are TGTGCCAGCAGTCCCACTAGCAGCGAGCAGTACTTC. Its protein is CASSPTSSEQYF.

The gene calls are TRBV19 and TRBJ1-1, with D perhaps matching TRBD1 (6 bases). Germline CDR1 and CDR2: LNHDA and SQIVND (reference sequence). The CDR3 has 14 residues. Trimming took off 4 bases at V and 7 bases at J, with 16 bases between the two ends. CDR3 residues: CASSTPNRASEAFF. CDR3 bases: TGTGCCAGTAGTACCCCCAACAGGGCGAGTGAAGCTTTCTTT. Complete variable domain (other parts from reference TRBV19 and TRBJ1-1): DGGITQSPKYLFRKEGQNVTLSCEQNLNHDAMYWYRQDPGQGLRLIYYSQIVNDFQKGDIAEGYSVSREKKESFPLTVTSAQKNPTAFYLCASSTPNRASEAFFGQGTRLTVV.

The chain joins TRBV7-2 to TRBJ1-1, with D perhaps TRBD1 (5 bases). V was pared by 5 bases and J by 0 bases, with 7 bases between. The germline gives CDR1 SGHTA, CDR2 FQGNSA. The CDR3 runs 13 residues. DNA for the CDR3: TGTGCCAGCAGCCTACAGGTGAACACTGAAGCTTTCTTT. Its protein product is CASSLQVNTEAFF.

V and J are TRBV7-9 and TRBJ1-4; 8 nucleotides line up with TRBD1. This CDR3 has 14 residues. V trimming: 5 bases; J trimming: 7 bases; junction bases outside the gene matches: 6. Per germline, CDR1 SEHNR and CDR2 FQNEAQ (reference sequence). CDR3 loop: CASSRGQGGEKLFF. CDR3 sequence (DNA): TGTGCCAGCAGCCGCGGACAGGGTGGTGAAAAACTGTTTTTT.